This entry describes one T cell receptor beta chain. Its antigen is unknown. Libraries were prepared by immunoSEQ multiplex PCR; TCRdb keeps only in-frame clonotypes and omits some of them. The sample has 75,000 to 100,000 clones, more than 75% seen once. This sample was included in a study of OX40 agonist ivuxolimab in advanced cancers. The study's findings and limits: Certain nonresponders likewise exhibited a low normalized T-cell clonal expansion. In general, CD8+ T cells held more expanded clones than CD4+ did, on average. The 0.1-3.0 mg/kg partial responders had among the lowest clonal expansion.

Germline V gene data show CDR1 as MNHNS and CDR2 as SASEGT. The CDR3 covers 14 residues. V lost 6 bases and J 3 bases, leaving 14 bases between the germline ends. The sequence derives from an adult with an advanced solid tumor such as melanoma, head and neck, liver or kidney cancer. This chain uses TRBV6-1 with TRBJ1-1; TRBD1 might be the D (6 bases). Here the sequenced sample was CD4+ or CD8+ T cells sorted from blood, taken in a trial of the OX40 agonist ivuxolimab. The chain's CDR3 is CASSGAGADTEAFF. As DNA, the CDR3 is TGTGCCAGCAGCGGTGCGGGGGCAGACACTGAAGCTTTCTTT.